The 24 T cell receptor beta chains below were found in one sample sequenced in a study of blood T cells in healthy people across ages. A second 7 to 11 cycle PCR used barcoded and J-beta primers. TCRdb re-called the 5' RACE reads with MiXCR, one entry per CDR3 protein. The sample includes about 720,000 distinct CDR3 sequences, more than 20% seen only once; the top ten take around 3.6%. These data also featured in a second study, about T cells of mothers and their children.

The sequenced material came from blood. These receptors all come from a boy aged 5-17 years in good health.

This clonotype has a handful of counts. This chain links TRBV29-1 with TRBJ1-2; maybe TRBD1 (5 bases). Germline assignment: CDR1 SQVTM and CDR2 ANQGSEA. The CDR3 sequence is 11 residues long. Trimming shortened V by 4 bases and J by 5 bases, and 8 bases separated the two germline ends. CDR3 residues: CSVGGGYGYTF. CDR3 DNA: TGCAGCGTTGGCGGGGGGTATGGCTACACCTTC.

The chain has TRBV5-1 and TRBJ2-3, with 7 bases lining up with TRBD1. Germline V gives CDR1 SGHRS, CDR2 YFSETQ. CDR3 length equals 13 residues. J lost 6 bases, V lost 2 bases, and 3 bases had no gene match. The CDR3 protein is CASSLQGKDTQYF. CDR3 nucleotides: TGCGCCAGCAGCTTACAGGGGAAGGATACGCAGTATTTT.

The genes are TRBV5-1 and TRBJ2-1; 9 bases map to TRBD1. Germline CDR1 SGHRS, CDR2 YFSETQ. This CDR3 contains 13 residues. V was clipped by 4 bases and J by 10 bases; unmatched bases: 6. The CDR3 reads CASSGTGKDEQFF. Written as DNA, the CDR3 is TGCGCCAGCAGCGGGACAGGGAAGGACGAGCAGTTCTTC.

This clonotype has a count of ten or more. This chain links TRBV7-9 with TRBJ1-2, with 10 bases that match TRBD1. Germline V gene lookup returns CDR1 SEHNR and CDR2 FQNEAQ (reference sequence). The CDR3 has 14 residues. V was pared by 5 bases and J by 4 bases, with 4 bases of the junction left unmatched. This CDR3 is CASSARQGAYGYTF. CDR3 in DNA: TGTGCCAGCAGCGCCCGACAGGGGGCCTATGGCTACACCTTC.

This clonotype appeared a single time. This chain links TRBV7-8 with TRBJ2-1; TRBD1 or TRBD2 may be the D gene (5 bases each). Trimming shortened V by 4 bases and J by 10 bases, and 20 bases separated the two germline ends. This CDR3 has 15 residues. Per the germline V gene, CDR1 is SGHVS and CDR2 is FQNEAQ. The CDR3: CASSSIDGAYWEQFF. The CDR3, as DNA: TGTGCCAGCAGCTCAATCGACGGGGCGTACTGGGAGCAGTTCTTC.

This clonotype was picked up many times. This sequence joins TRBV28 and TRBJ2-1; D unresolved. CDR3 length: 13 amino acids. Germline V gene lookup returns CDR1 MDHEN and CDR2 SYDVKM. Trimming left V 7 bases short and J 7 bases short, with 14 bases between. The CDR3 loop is CASTSRGGNEQFF. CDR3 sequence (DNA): TGTGCCAGCACCTCGAGAGGTGGTAATGAGCAGTTCTTC.

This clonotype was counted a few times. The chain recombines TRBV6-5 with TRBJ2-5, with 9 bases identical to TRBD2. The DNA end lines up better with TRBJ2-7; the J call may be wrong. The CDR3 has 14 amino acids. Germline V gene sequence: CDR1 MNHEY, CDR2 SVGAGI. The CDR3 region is CASSYGTSSTEQYF. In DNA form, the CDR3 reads TGTGCCAGCAGTTACGGGACTAGCAGTACCGAGCAGTACTTC.

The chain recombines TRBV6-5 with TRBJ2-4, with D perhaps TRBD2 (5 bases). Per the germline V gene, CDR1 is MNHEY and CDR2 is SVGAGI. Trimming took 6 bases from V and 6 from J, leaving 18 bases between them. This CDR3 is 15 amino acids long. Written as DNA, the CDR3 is TGTGCCAGCAGGGAAGGGAGACAATCGGGAAACATTCAGTACTTC. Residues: CASREGRQSGNIQYF.

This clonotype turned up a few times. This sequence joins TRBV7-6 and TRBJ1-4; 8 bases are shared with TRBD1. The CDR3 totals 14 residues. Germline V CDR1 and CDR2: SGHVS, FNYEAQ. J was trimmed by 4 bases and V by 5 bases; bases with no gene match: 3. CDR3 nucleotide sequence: TGTGCCAGCAGCCTGGACAGGGTTAATGAAAAACTGTTTTTT. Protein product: CASSLDRVNEKLFF. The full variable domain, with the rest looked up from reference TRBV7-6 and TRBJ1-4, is GAGVSQSPRYKVTKRGQDVALRCDPISGHVSLYWYRQALGQGPEFLTYFNYEAQQDKSGLPNDRFSAERPEGSISTLTIQRTEQRDSAMYRCASSLDRVNEKLFFGSGTQLSVL.

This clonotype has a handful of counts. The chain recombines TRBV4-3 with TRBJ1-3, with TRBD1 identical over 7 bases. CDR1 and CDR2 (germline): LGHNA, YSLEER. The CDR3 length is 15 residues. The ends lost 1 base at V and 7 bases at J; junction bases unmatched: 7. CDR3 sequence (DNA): TGCGCCAGCAGCCAAGCTCAGACAGGGTGGAACACCATATATTTT. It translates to CASSQAQTGWNTIYF.

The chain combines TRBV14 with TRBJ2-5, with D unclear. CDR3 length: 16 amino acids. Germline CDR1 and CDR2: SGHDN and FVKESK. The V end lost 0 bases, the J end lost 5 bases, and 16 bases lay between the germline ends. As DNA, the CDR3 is TGTGCCAGCAGCCAAGATCCACGTAGGGATTCGGAGACCCAGTACTTC. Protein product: CASSQDPRRDSETQYF.

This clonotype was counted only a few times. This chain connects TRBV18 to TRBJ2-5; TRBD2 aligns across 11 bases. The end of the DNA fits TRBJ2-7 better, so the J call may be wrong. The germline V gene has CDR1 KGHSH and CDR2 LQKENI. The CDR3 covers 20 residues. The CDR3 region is CAGSQKAGRLAGTSGHEQYF. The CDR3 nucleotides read TGTGCTGGCTCACAGAAGGCTGGGAGACTAGCGGGGACCTCCGGACACGAGCAGTACTTC.

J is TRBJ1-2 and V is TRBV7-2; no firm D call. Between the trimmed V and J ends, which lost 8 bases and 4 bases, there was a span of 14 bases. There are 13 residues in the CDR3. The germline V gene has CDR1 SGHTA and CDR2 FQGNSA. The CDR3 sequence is CASSRQAGYGYTF. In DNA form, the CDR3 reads TGTGCCAGCTCAAGGCAGGCTGGCTATGGCTACACCTTC. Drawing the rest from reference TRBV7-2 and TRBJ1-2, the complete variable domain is GAGVSQSPSNKVTEKGKDVELRCDPISGHTALYWYRQSLGQGLEFLIYFQGNSAPDKSGLPSDRFSAERTGGSVSTLTIQRTQQEDSAVYLCASSRQAGYGYTFGSGTRLTVV.

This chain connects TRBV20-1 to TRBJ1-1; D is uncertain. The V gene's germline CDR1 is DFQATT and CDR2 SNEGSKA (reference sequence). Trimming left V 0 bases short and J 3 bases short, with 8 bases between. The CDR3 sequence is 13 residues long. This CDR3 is CSARDQWDTEAFF. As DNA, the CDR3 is TGCAGTGCTAGAGATCAGTGGGACACTGAAGCTTTCTTT.

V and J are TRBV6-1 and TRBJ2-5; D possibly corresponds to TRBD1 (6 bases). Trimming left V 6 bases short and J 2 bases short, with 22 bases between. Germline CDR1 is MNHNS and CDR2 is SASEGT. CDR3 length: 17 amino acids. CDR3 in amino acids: CASRSRFRGLEQETQYF. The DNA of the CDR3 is TGTGCCAGCAGGTCCCGTTTCAGGGGTTTAGAACAAGAGACCCAGTACTTC.

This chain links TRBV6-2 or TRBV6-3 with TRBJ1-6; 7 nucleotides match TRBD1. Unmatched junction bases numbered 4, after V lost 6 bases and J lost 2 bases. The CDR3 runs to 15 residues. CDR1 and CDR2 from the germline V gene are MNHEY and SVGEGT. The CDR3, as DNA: TGTGCCAGCAGCTCCGGACAGGCCTATAATTCACCCCTCCACTTT. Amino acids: CASSSGQAYNSPLHF.

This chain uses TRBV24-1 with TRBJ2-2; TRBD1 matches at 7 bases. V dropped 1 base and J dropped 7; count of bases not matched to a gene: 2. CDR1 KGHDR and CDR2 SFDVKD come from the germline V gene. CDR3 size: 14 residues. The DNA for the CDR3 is TGTGCCACCAGTGATTTAGGGGGCTTCGGGGAGCTGTTTTTT. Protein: CATSDLGGFGELFF.

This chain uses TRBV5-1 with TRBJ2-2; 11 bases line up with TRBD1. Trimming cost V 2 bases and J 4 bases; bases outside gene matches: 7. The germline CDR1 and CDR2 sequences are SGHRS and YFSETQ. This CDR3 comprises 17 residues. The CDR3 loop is CASSFPGTGGLTGELFF. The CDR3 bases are TGCGCCAGCAGCTTTCCCGGGACAGGGGGACTCACCGGGGAGCTGTTTTTT.

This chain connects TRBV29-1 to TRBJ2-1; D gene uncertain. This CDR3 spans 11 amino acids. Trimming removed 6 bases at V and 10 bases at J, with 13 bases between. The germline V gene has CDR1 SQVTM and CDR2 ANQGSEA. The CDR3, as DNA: TGCAGCGTGCACCCCTATAGCGAGCAGTTCTTC. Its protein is CSVHPYSEQFF.

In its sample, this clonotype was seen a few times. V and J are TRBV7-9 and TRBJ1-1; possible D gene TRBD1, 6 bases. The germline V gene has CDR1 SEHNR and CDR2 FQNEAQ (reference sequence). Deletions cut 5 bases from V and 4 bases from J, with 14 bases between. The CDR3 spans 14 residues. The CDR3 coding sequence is TGTGCCAGCAGCCCTACTTACAGGGCCACTGAAGCTTTCTTT. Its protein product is CASSPTYRATEAFF.

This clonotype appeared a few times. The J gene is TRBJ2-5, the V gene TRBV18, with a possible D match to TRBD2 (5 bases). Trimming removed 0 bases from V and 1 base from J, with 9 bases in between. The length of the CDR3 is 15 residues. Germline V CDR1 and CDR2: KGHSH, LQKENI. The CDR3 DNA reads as TGTGCCAGCTCACCACCGGTAGCGTTCCAAGAGACCCAGTACTTC. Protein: CASSPPVAFQETQYF.

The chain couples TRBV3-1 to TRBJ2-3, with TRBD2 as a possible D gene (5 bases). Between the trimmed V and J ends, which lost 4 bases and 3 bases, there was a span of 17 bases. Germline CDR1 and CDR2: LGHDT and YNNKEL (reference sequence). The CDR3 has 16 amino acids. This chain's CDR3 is CASSLAQTDSTDTQYF. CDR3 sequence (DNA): TGTGCCAGCAGCCTAGCTCAGACGGACTCTACAGATACGCAGTATTTT.

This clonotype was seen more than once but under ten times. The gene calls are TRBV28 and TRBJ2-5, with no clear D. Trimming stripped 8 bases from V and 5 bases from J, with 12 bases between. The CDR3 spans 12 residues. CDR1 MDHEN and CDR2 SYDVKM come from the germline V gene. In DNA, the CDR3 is TGTGCCAGCGTCGGAAGCAGGGAGACCCAGTACTTC. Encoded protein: CASVGSRETQYF.

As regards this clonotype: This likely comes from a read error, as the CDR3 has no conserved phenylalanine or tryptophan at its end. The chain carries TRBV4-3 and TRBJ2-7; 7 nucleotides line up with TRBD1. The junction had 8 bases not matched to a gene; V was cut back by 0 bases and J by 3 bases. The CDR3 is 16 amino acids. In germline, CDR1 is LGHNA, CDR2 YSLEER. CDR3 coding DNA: TGCGCCAGCAGCCAAGATCGTACAGGGGTTTACTACGAGCAGTACCTC. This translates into CASSQDRTGVYYEQYL.